A selection of T cell receptor beta chains follows, all from one sample in a study of vaccination effects on CD4 cells after COVID-19. Profiling relied on immunoSEQ multiplex PCR, and the TCRdb table lists in-frame clones only, not all of them. The sample carries tens of thousands of clones, around 70% recorded once. Their antigens are not known. Sequenced material: CD4+ T cells from PBMCs cultured without peptide, taken after COVID-19 vaccination. All receptors derive from a human donor who received a COVID-19 vaccine. Both conserved end residues are part of each CDR3. The D gene is left open where the match is weak. Rows may omit the clone size; those that give it use once, few, many or a size class.

V gene,D gene,CDR3 length,J gene,clone size,CDR3 protein,CDR3 DNA
TRBV18,-,16,TRBJ2-6,-,CASSEERGTGANVLTF,TGTGCCAGCTCCGAGGAAAGGGGGACCGGGGCCAACGTCCTGACTTTC
TRBV2,-,16,TRBJ1-4,-,CASRRGQGATNEKLFF,TGTGCCAGCAGACGGGGGCAGGGCGCAACTAATGAAAAACTGTTTTTT
TRBV20-1,-,13,TRBJ1-5,-,CSASIIGGGSQHF,TGCAGTGCTAGTATAATCGGAGGGGGGTCCCAGCATTTT
TRBV5-1,-,15,TRBJ1-3,few,CASSLATGSGNTIYF,TGCGCCAGCAGCCTGGCGACAGGCTCTGGAAACACCATATATTTT
TRBV18,-,12,TRBJ1-2,once,CASSPNTEGYTF,TGTGCCAGCTCACCCAATACTGAAGGCTACACCTTC
TRBV18,-,16,TRBJ2-6,-,CASSLTVFSGANVLTF,TGTGCCAGCTCACTAACAGTTTTCTCTGGGGCCAACGTCCTGACTTTC
TRBV18,-,13,TRBJ2-2,few,CASSQGLVGELFF,TGTGCCAGCTCACAGGGGCTGGTCGGGGAGCTGTTTTTT
TRBV6-5,-,14,TRBJ2-5,-,CASSPRSGWETQYF,TGTGCCAGCAGTCCAAGGTCAGGGTGGGAGACCCAGTACTTC
TRBV4-1,TRBD1,14,TRBJ1-1,few,CASGRQGGNTEAFF,TGCGCCAGCGGCAGACAGGGGGGGAACACTGAAGCTTTCTTT
TRBV4-1,-,12,TRBJ1-2,few,CACRSPGRGYTF,TGCGCCTGTCGCTCCCCAGGTCGTGGCTACACCTTC